A selection of T cell receptor beta chains follows, all from one sample in a study of shared clonotypes between healthy human individuals. Only in-frame clones appear in the TCRdb table, and some are missing; sequencing was by immunoSEQ multiplex PCR. The sample gives millions of clones, 90% to 95% of which show up once; around 0.14% is in the top ten. Sequencing used naive CD4+ T cells sorted from blood. The receptors originated from a man aged 18 to 29 in good health. Both conserved end residues are part of each CDR3.

j_call v_call cdr3_aa
TRBJ1-2 TRBV18 CASSPNRNYGYTF
TRBJ2-3 TRBV27 CASSLQGQGTQYF
TRBJ2-5 TRBV18 CASSPAGGETQYF
TRBJ1-5 TRBV6-1 CASLERVNNQPQHF
TRBJ1-5 TRBV7-9 CASSETGNQPQHF
TRBJ1-4 TRBV21-1 CASSENSKTGKREKLFF
TRBJ2-5 TRBV18 CASSGPQETQYF
TRBJ1-2 TRBV27 CASSPNTDYGYTF
TRBJ1-2 TRBV29-1 CRHRCDRRDYTF
TRBJ1-3 TRBV6-5 CASSRDRTNTIYF
TRBJ2-1 TRBV4-1 CASSRSGSGSYNEQFF
TRBJ2-2 TRBV30 CAWSRVITSGTNTGELFF
TRBJ1-1 TRBV5-1 CASSLGLGGEAFF
TRBJ1-3 TRBV19 CASFDRGLSGNTIYF
TRBJ2-1 TRBV6-6 CASSYAGNEQFF
TRBJ2-5 TRBV5-1 CASTRPFDRAGGETQYF
TRBJ2-5 TRBV6-5 CASSSPRVQETQYF
TRBJ2-3 TRBV29-1 CSARQGILWTDTQYF
TRBJ2-1 TRBV4-1 CASSQSGQGNEQFF
TRBJ1-3 TRBV7-9 CASSSGIYVGNTIYF
TRBJ1-3 TRBV5-5 CASSLGDPGNTIYF
TRBJ2-5 TRBV4-1 CASSPTIKYQETQYF
TRBJ2-7 TRBV5-4 CASSSTGGRSNYEQYF
TRBJ2-5 TRBV11-3 CASSLDRLTSGTKETQYF
TRBJ1-4 TRBV6-1 CASRSAGAGEKLFF
TRBJ1-3 TRBV15 CATSRDRVGGNTIYF
TRBJ2-2 TRBV5-4 CASSSYYTGELFF
TRBJ1-2 TRBV30 CAWSVRDRSGYTF
TRBJ2-1 TRBV30 CAWSVPELNYNEQFF
TRBJ1-1 TRBV18 CASSPLGTANTEAFF
TRBJ1-1 TRBV5-1 CASSVDRQNTEAFF
TRBJ1-1 TRBV10-3 CAITGQGANTEAFF
TRBJ2-3 TRBV6-5 CASRTAGTDTQYF
TRBJ2-7 TRBV5-1 CASSLAVAGVSSSYEQYF
TRBJ2-3 TRBV6-1 CASSETSGGPTDTQYF
TRBJ1-4 TRBV14 CASRVGRPDPTNEKLFF
TRBJ2-5 TRBV5-1 CASIDSGSSGETQYF
TRBJ2-2 TRBV5-6 CASSLRGGTGITGELFF
TRBJ2-3 TRBV6-6 CASRSGADTQYF
TRBJ2-5 TRBV2 CASSVVTSGGYNQETQYF
TRBJ2-1 TRBV28 CASSDTGGNYNEQFF
TRBJ2-5 TRBV19 CASSDRQTQETQYF
TRBJ1-5 TRBV28 CASTGTGGAGSGNQPQHF
TRBJ1-2 TRBV28 CASRLGSAGQGTYGYTF
TRBJ1-5 TRBV30 CAWSVTGPQHF
TRBJ2-5 TRBV5-1 CASSLTSGQETQYF
TRBJ2-5 TRBV11-2 CASSLLTASETQYF
TRBJ2-1 TRBV5-1 CASSLTASSYNEQFF
TRBJ2-3 TRBV9 CASSDLTSTDTQYF
TRBJ1-4 TRBV7-2 CASSLGGGREKLFF
TRBJ1-5 TRBV28 CASSFPHQPPQHF